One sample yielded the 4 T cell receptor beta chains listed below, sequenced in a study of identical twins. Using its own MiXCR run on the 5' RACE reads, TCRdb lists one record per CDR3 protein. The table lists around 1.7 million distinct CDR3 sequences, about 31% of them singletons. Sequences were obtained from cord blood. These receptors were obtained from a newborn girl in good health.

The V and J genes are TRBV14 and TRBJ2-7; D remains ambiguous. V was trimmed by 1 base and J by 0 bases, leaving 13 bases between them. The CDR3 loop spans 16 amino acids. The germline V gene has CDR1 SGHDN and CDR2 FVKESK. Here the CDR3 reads CASSQVYGGSSYEQYF. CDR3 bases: TGTGCCAGCAGCCAAGTATATGGCGGCTCCTCCTACGAGCAGTACTTC. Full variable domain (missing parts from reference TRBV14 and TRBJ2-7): EAGVTQFPSHSVIEKGQTVTLRCDPISGHDNLYWYRRVMGKEIKFLLHFVKESKQDESGMPNNRFLAERTGGTYSTLKVQPAELEDSGVYFCASSQVYGGSSYEQYFGPGTRLTVT.

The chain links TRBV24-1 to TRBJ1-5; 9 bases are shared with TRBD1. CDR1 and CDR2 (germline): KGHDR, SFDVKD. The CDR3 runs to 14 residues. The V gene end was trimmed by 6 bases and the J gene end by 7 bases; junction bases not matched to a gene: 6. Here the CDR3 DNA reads TGTGCCACCAGTCCACAGGGGGCAGGACAGCCCCAGCATTTT. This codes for CATSPQGAGQPQHF.

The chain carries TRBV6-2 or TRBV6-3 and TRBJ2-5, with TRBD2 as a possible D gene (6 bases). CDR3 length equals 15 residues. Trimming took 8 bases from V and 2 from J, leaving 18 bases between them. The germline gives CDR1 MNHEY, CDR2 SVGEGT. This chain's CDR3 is CASYNLIGGQETQYF. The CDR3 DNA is TGTGCCAGCTATAACCTGATAGGAGGGCAAGAGACCCAGTACTTC.

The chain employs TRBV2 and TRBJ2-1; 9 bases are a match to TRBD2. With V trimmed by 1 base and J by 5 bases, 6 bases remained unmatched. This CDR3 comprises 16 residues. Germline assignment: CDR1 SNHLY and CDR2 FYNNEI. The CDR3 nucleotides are TGTGCCAGCAGTGAAGTAGGGGCTAGCGGGAACAATGAGCAGTTCTTC. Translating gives CASSEVGASGNNEQFF.